Each of the 12 T cell receptor beta chains below was sequenced from the same sample in a study of beta chain features in type 1 diabetes. Every isolated RNA sample was fully reverse transcribed, so sequencing captured expressed TCRB transcripts. Sequencing used immunoSEQ multiplex PCR; TCRdb keeps in-frame clones, though not all of them. Of hundreds of thousands of clones listed, 30% are singletons. Sequences were obtained from naive CD4+ T cells from blood. Receptors originate from a man between 18 and 35 years old in good health.

The chain employs TRBV28 and TRBJ2-7; 9 nucleotides line up with TRBD1. V was pared by 6 bases and J by 5 bases, with 8 bases of the junction left unmatched. Looked up from germline, CDR1 is MDHEN and CDR2 is SYDVKM. This CDR3 spans 14 amino acids. The CDR3 reads CASSLRDRVHEQYF. The CDR3 DNA is TGTGCCAGCAGCCTCCGGGACAGGGTCCACGAGCAGTACTTC.

As for this clone: Other DNA sequences within the sample encode an identical CDR3. This chain uses TRBV28 with TRBJ2-7; no clear D gene. V lost 2 bases to trimming and J lost 3 bases, with 5 bases between them. The CDR3 has 12 residues. Per germline, CDR1 MDHEN and CDR2 SYDVKM. CDR3: CASSLPYYEQYF. The CDR3 DNA reads as TGTGCCAGCAGTTTACCGTACTACGAGCAGTACTTC.

This clone was seen a handful of times. The V gene is TRBV2, the J gene TRBJ2-3; 10 bases are shared with TRBD2. This CDR3 comprises 14 residues. Germline CDR1 is SNHLY and CDR2 is FYNNEI. The V and J ends lost 5 bases and 3 bases, in that order; junction bases with no gene match: 2. The chain's CDR3 is CASSMTSGTDTQYF. The CDR3 DNA reads TGTGCCAGCAGTATGACTAGCGGGACAGATACGCAGTATTTT.

The V gene is TRBV25-1, the J gene TRBJ2-5; the D gene is possibly TRBD2 (6 bases). Trimming removed 3 bases at V and 5 bases at J, with 10 bases between. The germline gives CDR1 MGHDK, CDR2 SYGVNS. The CDR3 covers 13 residues. CDR3 DNA sequence: TGTGCCAGCAGTGAGGGCGGGATGGAGACCCAGTACTTC. Protein product: CASSEGGMETQYF.

This clone was picked up a small number of times. V and J are TRBV29-1 and TRBJ2-7; either TRBD1 or TRBD2 may fit D (5 bases each). Germline loops: CDR1 SQVTM, CDR2 ANQGSEA. V lost 3 bases, J lost 3 bases, and 9 bases lay in between. The CDR3 runs to 12 residues. CDR3 bases: TGCAGCGTTGACCGGGACGGCTACGAGCAGTACTTC. Amino acid sequence: CSVDRDGYEQYF.

This clone appeared a few times. This sequence joins TRBV30 and TRBJ2-5; perhaps TRBD1 as D (6 bases). The germline V gene encodes CDR1 GTSNPN and CDR2 SVGIG (reference sequence). The CDR3 runs 13 residues. Trimming removed 4 bases at V and 5 bases at J, with 14 bases between. The CDR3 sequence: CAWNIAGVETQYF. In DNA, the CDR3 is TGTGCCTGGAACATCGCAGGGGTTGAGACCCAGTACTTC.

The chain combines TRBV27 with TRBJ2-1; 9 bases agree with TRBD2. The CDR3 is made up of 17 amino acids. The germline V gene encodes CDR1 MNHEY and CDR2 SMNVEV (reference sequence). V lost 2 bases and J lost 0; bases outside the gene matches: 5. CDR3 protein: CASSLLSSGNSYNEQFF. The CDR3 region has the DNA TGTGCCAGCAGTTTACTCTCTAGCGGGAACTCCTACAATGAGCAGTTCTTC.

V gene TRBV5-1 combines with J gene TRBJ2-2; D might be TRBD1 or TRBD2, each matching 5 bases. The V end was cut by 6 bases, the J end by 6 bases, with 9 bases between. Germline loops: CDR1 SGHRS, CDR2 YFSETQ. The CDR3 is made up of 12 amino acids. In DNA form, the CDR3 reads TGCGCCAGCAATGAGGGGCCCGGGGAGCTGTTTTTT. Residues: CASNEGPGELFF.

This clone was found a few times. The chain couples TRBV4-1 to TRBJ2-1; 10 positions match TRBD2. The CDR3 is 19 residues long. The V gene end was trimmed by 1 base and the J gene end by 3 bases; junction bases not matched to a gene: 12. Germline V lookup: CDR1 MGHRA, CDR2 YSYEKL. CDR3 nucleotides: TGCGCCAGCAGCCAAGGCGTCCTAGCGGGAGCTCCCAACTACAATGAGCAGTTCTTC. Translation gives CASSQGVLAGAPNYNEQFF.

This clone occurred a few times. J is TRBJ2-7 and V is TRBV9; perhaps TRBD2 as D (6 bases). This CDR3 has 14 amino acids. CDR1 and CDR2 (germline): SGDLS, YYNGEE. Deletions cut 2 bases from V and 3 bases from J, with 12 bases between. The CDR3 coding sequence is TGTGCCAGCAGCGTCGGACTTAGCGGCTACGAGCAGTACTTC. Translated: CASSVGLSGYEQYF.

This rearrangement joins TRBV12-5 to TRBJ2-5, with TRBD2 identical over 12 bases. The CDR3 has 17 residues. The germline gives CDR1 LGHNT, CDR2 FRNRAP. V lost 2 bases and J lost 7; bases outside the gene matches: 11. The CDR3: CASGLTASGRAWGTQYF. CDR3 coding DNA: TGTGCTAGTGGTTTGACCGCTAGCGGGAGGGCCTGGGGGACCCAGTACTTC.

This clone was seen more than once but under ten times. The chain carries TRBV5-1 and TRBJ1-5; weak D call: TRBD1 (6 bases). The germline gives CDR1 SGHRS, CDR2 YFSETQ. Trimming stripped 0 bases from V and 6 bases from J, with 7 bases between. The CDR3 has 13 residues. The CDR3 DNA is TGCGCCAGCAGCTTGGGGACAGCTCAGCCCCAGCATTTT. Amino acids: CASSLGTAQPQHF. Drawing the rest from reference TRBV5-1 and TRBJ1-5, the complete variable domain is KAGVTQTPRYLIKTRGQQVTLSCSPISGHRSVSWYQQTPGQGLQFLFEYFSETQRNKGNFPGRFSGRQFSNSRSEMNVSTLELGDSALYLCASSLGTAQPQHFGDGTRLSIL.